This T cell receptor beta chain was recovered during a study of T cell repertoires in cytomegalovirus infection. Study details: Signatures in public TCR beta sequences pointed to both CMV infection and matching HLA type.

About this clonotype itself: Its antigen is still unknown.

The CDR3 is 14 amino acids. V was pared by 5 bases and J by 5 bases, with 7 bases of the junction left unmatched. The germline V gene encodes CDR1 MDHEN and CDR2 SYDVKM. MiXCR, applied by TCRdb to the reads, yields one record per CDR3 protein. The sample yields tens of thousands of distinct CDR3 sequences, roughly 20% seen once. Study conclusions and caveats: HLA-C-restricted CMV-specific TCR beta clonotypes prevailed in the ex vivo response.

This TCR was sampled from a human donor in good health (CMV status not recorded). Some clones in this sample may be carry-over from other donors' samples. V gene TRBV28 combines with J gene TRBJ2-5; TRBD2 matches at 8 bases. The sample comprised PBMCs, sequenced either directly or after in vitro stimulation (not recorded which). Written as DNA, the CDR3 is TGTGCCAGCAGTGGGACTAGGCGAGGGGAGACCCAGTACTTC. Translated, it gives CASSGTRRGETQYF.